Each of the 23 T cell receptor beta chains below was sequenced from the same sample in a study of radiotherapy plus CTLA-4 blockade in lung cancer. Using immunoSEQ multiplex PCR, the repertoire was profiled, and TCRdb retains in-frame clones only, with some absent. The repertoire holds approximately 65,000 clones, with approximately 80% as singletons. The starting material was peripheral blood, obtained from a patient treated with radiotherapy plus ipilimumab. These receptor sequences come from a human donor with non-small cell lung cancer who had a complete response to radiotherapy plus ipilimumab.

A few counts support this clone. The V and J genes are TRBV19 and TRBJ2-3, with 8 bases matching TRBD1. Germline CDR1 and CDR2: LNHDA and SQIVND (reference sequence). This CDR3 is 16 amino acids long. V trimming: 4 bases; J trimming: 2 bases; junction bases outside the gene matches: 8. Here the CDR3 DNA reads TGTGCCAGTAGTAACCAGGGGGCCTCGACCACAGATACGCAGTATTTT. This codes for CASSNQGASTTDTQYF.

This clone was detected only a few times. The rearrangement uses TRBV29-1 and TRBJ2-1, with D uncertain. Looked up from germline, CDR1 is SQVTM and CDR2 is ANQGSEA. V lost 0 bases and J 7 bases, leaving 7 bases between the germline ends. The length of the CDR3 is 12 residues. The CDR3 here is CSVEEGLNEQFF. The CDR3 nucleotides are TGCAGCGTTGAAGAGGGTCTAAATGAGCAGTTCTTC.

This sequence joins TRBV6-5 and TRBJ2-2, with D tentatively TRBD1 (6 bases). Germline V gene data show CDR1 as MNHEY and CDR2 as SVGAGI. The CDR3 consists of 15 residues. V was cut by 2 bases and J by 4 bases, with 11 bases left in between. The CDR3 DNA reads as TGTGCCAGCAGTTACCAGGGGATTGGCACCGGGGAGCTGTTTTTT. Protein product: CASSYQGIGTGELFF.

CDR3 residues: CAWSSDRGTEAFF. As DNA, the CDR3 is TGTGCCTGGAGTTCTGACAGGGGCACTGAAGCTTTCTTT. The V and J genes are TRBV30 and TRBJ1-1, with 8 positions matching TRBD1. The CDR3 covers 13 residues. Germline loops: CDR1 GTSNPN, CDR2 SVGIG (reference sequence). Trimming removed 2 bases from V and 4 bases from J; junction bases left unmatched: 3. The full variable domain, its missing parts supplied by reference TRBV30 and TRBJ1-1, is SQTIHQWPATLVQPVGSPLSLECTVEGTSNPNLYWYRQAAGRGLQLLFYSVGIGQISSEVPQNLSASRPQDRQFILSSKKLLLSDSGFYLCAWSSDRGTEAFFGQGTRLTVV.

This clone was counted only a few times. This chain joins TRBV7-2 and TRBJ2-1; possibly TRBD2 for D (5 bases). The V end was cut by 5 bases, the J end by 12 bases, with 14 bases between. This CDR3 has 12 residues. CDR1 and CDR2 (germline): SGHTA, FQGNSA. The CDR3 DNA follows: TGTGCCAGCAGCACTAGGTTAACGGCGCAGTTCTTC. Protein product: CASSTRLTAQFF. Supplemented by reference TRBV7-2 and TRBJ2-1, the full variable domain reads GAGVSQSPSNKVTEKGKDVELRCDPISGHTALYWYRQSLGQGLEFLIYFQGNSAPDKSGLPSDRFSAERTGGSVSTLTIQRTQQEDSAVYLCASSTRLTAQFFGPGTRLTVL.

V gene TRBV7-2 combines with J gene TRBJ2-1; 7 bases line up with TRBD2. The trim removed 0 bases at V and 3 bases at J, leaving 8 bases unmatched. This CDR3 has 17 residues. Per the germline V gene, CDR1 is SGHTA and CDR2 is FQGNSA. The CDR3 coding sequence is TGTGCCAGCAGCTTAGCGGGAGGGCCGTCAGGCTACAATGAGCAGTTCTTC. Amino acids: CASSLAGGPSGYNEQFF.

The chain carries TRBV9 and TRBJ2-1; 10 bases are a match to TRBD2. The germline CDR1 and CDR2 sequences are SGDLS and YYNGEE. The CDR3 sequence is 17 residues long. Trimming cost V 2 bases and J 8 bases; bases outside gene matches: 13. The CDR3 sequence is CASSVTTSGRATHEQFF. The CDR3 bases are TGTGCCAGCAGCGTCACCACCAGCGGGAGGGCCACCCATGAGCAGTTCTTC.

This clone appeared a single time. CDR3: CASSFGQGGNTGELFF. CDR3 nucleotide sequence: TGTGCCAGCAGTTTCGGACAGGGGGGGAACACCGGGGAGCTGTTTTTT. The chain joins TRBV6-4 to TRBJ2-2; 10 bases map to TRBD1. The V gene's germline CDR1 is MRHNA and CDR2 SNTAGT. Trimming cost V 5 bases and J 1 base; bases outside gene matches: 4. The CDR3 runs 16 residues.

The chain is built from TRBV7-2 and TRBJ2-3; 9 bases align to TRBD2. This CDR3 has 16 residues. CDR1 SGHTA and CDR2 FQGNSA come from the germline V gene. Losses at the gene ends were 3 bases for V and 4 bases for J; bases not matched to a gene: 8. CDR3 sequence (DNA): TGTGCCAGCAGCTTGCGGGGGGGCCGAGCAGCAGATACGCAGTATTTT. Amino acid sequence: CASSLRGGRAADTQYF.

The V and J genes are TRBV5-1 and TRBJ2-5; the D is unclear. Trimming stripped 2 bases from V and 1 base from J, with 9 bases between. This CDR3 region has 14 residues. Germline values: CDR1 SGHRS, CDR2 YFSETQ. CDR3 region: CASSFGGPQETQYF. The CDR3 region has the DNA TGCGCCAGCAGCTTTGGCGGCCCCCAAGAGACCCAGTACTTC.

The rearrangement joins TRBV7-2 to TRBJ2-1, with TRBD1 matching over 10 bases. The CDR3 has 14 amino acids. V lost 5 bases to trimming and J lost 8 bases; unmatched junction nucleotides: 6. CDR1 and CDR2 (germline): SGHTA, FQGNSA. The chain's CDR3 is CASSRDRGSDEQFF. The CDR3 coding sequence is TGTGCCAGCAGCCGGGACAGGGGTAGCGATGAGCAGTTCTTC.

This chain links TRBV19 with TRBJ1-1; D may be TRBD1 (6 bases). Germline V lookup: CDR1 LNHDA, CDR2 SQIVND (reference sequence). Trimming pared 2 bases from V and 5 bases from J, leaving 9 bases between. The CDR3 is 13 amino acids. CDR3 loop: CASSIRGVTEAFF. In DNA form, the CDR3 reads TGTGCCAGTAGTATAAGGGGGGTTACTGAAGCTTTCTTT.

The chain has TRBV11-3 and TRBJ1-2, with 7 bases aligning to TRBD1. This CDR3 spans 14 amino acids. J lost 7 bases, V lost 5 bases, and 10 bases had no gene match. Germline CDR1 and CDR2: SGHNT and YENEEA. In DNA, the CDR3 is TGTGCCAGCAGCCCCCATACAGGGGTGACTGGCTACACCTTC. Its protein product is CASSPHTGVTGYTF.

This chain links TRBV19 with TRBJ2-3, with D possibly matching TRBD2 (6 bases). CDR3 size: 16 residues. The germline V gene encodes CDR1 LNHDA and CDR2 SQIVND (reference sequence). V was cut by 5 bases and J by 1 base, with 16 bases left in between. CDR3 nucleotides: TGTGCCAGTAGTCCTGGGGGGAAGGGTGGCACAGATACGCAGTATTTT. Its protein product is CASSPGGKGGTDTQYF. The entire variable domain, with the rest obtained from reference TRBV19 and TRBJ2-3, is as follows: DGGITQSPKYLFRKEGQNVTLSCEQNLNHDAMYWYRQDPGQGLRLIYYSQIVNDFQKGDIAEGYSVSREKKESFPLTVTSAQKNPTAFYLCASSPGGKGGTDTQYFGPGTRLTVL.

The V call is TRBV27, the J call TRBJ2-3, with unresolved D. Trimming stripped 8 bases from V and 4 bases from J, with 7 bases between. The germline V gene encodes CDR1 MNHEY and CDR2 SMNVEV (reference sequence). The CDR3 loop spans 11 amino acids. CDR3: CASGFSDTQYF. The CDR3 DNA follows: TGTGCCAGCGGATTTTCAGATACGCAGTATTTT.

The rearrangement uses TRBV30 and TRBJ2-7; D may be TRBD1 (6 bases). Trimming cost V 0 bases and J 7 bases, with 13 bases left between them. CDR3 length: 13 amino acids. Germline V gives CDR1 GTSNPN, CDR2 SVGIG (reference sequence). The chain's CDR3 is CAWSVLLGGEQYF. As DNA, the CDR3 is TGTGCCTGGAGTGTACTTTTAGGGGGAGAGCAGTACTTC.

This clone came up once. V and J are TRBV15 and TRBJ2-7; possible D gene TRBD2, 5 bases. This CDR3 spans 13 amino acids. Trimming removed 1 base at V and 6 bases at J, with 10 bases between. Germline CDR1 reads LNHNV; CDR2 reads YYDKDF (reference sequence). The CDR3 DNA follows: TGTGCCACCAGCAGAGCAGGAGGCTCCGAGCAGTACTTC. Protein sequence: CATSRAGGSEQYF.

V usage is TRBV11-2 and J usage is TRBJ1-1; D is uncertain. V lost 8 bases and J 1 base, leaving 11 bases between the germline ends. This CDR3 contains 13 residues. Germline V gene lookup returns CDR1 SGHAT and CDR2 FQNNGV. CDR3 loop: CASLQGENTEAFF. CDR3 bases: TGTGCCAGCCTCCAAGGAGAGAACACTGAAGCTTTCTTT. The whole variable domain, filled in from reference TRBV11-2 and TRBJ1-1, reads EAGVAQSPRYKIIEKRQSVAFWCNPISGHATLYWYQQILGQGPKLLIQFQNNGVVDDSQLPKDRFSAERLKGVDSTLKIQPAKLEDSAVYLCASLQGENTEAFFGQGTRLTVV.

This sequence joins TRBV7-2 and TRBJ1-1; D may be TRBD1 (5 bases). CDR1 SGHTA and CDR2 FQGNSA come from the germline V gene. CDR3 length: 14 residues. Trimming cost V 0 bases and J 1 base, with 6 bases left between them. DNA for the CDR3: TGTGCCAGCAGCTTAGCGGGGCCGAACACTGAAGCTTTCTTT. This encodes CASSLAGPNTEAFF.

This chain joins TRBV5-1 and TRBJ2-5; TRBD2 is a possible D gene (6 bases). V lost 2 bases to trimming and J lost 1 base, with 12 bases between them. CDR1 is SGHRS, CDR2 YFSETQ, per germline. This CDR3 spans 15 amino acids. In DNA, the CDR3 is TGCGCCAGCAGCTTCGGGGGAGCGGGCCAAGAGACCCAGTACTTC. Protein: CASSFGGAGQETQYF. The variable domain in full, completed from reference TRBV5-1 and TRBJ2-5, reads KAGVTQTPRYLIKTRGQQVTLSCSPISGHRSVSWYQQTPGQGLQFLFEYFSETQRNKGNFPGRFSGRQFSNSRSEMNVSTLELGDSALYLCASSFGGAGQETQYFGPGTRLLVL.

V usage is TRBV9 and J usage is TRBJ1-5; the D is unclear. CDR1 SGDLS and CDR2 YYNGEE come from the germline V gene. V lost 4 bases, J lost 7 bases, and 12 bases lay in between. This CDR3 is built from 13 residues. Written as DNA, the CDR3 is TGTGCCAGCAGCCCAGGTCTTGGACAGCCCCAGCATTTT. As protein: CASSPGLGQPQHF.

The gene calls are TRBV11-3 and TRBJ1-2, with D unresolved. This CDR3 has 15 residues. Germline V gene sequence: CDR1 SGHNT, CDR2 YENEEA. V was shortened by 5 bases and J by 2 bases, with 15 bases between the two germline ends. Here the CDR3 reads CASSLIGEQNYGYTF. DNA for the CDR3: TGTGCCAGCAGCCTCATCGGCGAACAAAACTATGGCTACACCTTC.

V usage is TRBV6-5 and J usage is TRBJ2-1; D is tentatively TRBD1 or TRBD2 (5 bases each). This CDR3 is built from 14 residues. From germline, CDR1 is MNHEY and CDR2 SVGAGI. The ends were cut back, 2 bases at V and 6 bases at J, with 11 bases in the middle. In DNA, the CDR3 is TGTGCCAGCAGTTACAGCTCAGGGACCAATGAGCAGTTCTTC. Encoded protein: CASSYSSGTNEQFF.